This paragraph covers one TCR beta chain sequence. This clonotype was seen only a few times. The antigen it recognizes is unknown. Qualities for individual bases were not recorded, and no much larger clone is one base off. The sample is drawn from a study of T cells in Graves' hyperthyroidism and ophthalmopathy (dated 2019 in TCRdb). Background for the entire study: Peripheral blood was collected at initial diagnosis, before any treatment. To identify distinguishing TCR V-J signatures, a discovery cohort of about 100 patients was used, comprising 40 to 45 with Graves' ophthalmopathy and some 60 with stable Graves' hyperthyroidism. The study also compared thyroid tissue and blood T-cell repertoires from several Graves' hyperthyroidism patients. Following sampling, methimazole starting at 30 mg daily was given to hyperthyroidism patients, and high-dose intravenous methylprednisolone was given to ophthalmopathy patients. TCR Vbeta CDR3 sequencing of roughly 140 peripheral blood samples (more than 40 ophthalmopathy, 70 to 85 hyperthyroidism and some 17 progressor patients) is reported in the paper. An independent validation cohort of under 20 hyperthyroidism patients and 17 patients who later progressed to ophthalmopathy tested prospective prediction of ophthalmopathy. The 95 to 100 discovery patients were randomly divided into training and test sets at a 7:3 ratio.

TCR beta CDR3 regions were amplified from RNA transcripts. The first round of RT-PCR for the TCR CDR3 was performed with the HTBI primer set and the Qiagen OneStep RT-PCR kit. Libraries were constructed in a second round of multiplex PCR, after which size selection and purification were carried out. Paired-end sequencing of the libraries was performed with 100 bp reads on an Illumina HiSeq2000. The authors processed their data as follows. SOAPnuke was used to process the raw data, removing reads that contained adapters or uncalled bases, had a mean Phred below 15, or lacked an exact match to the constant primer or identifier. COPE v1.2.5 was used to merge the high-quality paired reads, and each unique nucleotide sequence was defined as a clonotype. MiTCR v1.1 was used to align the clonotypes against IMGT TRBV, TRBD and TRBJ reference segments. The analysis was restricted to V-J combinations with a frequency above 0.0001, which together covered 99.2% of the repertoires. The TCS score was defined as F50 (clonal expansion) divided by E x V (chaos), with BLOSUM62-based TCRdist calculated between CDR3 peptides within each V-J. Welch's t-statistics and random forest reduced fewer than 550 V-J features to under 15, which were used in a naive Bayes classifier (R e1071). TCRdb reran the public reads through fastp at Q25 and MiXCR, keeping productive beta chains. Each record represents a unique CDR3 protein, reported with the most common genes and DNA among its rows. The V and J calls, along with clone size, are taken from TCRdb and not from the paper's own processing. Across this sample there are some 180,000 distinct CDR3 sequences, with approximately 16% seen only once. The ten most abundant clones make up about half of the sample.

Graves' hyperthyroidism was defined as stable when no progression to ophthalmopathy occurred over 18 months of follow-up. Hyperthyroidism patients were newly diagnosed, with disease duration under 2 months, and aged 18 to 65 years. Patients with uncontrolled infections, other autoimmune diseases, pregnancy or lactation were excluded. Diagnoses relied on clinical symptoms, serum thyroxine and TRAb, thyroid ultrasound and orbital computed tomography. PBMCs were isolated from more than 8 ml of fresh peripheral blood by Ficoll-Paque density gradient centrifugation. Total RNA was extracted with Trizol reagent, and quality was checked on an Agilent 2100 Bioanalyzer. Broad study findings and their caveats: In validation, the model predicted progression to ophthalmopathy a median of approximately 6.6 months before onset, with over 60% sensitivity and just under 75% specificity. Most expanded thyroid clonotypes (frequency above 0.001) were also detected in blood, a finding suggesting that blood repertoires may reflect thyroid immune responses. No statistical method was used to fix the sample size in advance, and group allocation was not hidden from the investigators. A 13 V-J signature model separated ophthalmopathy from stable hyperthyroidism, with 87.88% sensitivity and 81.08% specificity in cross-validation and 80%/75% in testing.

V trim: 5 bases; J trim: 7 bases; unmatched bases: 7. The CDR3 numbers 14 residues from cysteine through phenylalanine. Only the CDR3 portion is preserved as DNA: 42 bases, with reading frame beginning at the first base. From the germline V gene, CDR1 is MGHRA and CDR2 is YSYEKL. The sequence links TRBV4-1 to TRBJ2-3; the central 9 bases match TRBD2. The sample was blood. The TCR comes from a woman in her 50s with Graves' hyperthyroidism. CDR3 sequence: CASSSREGLNTQYF. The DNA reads TGCGCCAGCAGCTCGCGGGAGGGCCTGAATACGCAGTATTTT.